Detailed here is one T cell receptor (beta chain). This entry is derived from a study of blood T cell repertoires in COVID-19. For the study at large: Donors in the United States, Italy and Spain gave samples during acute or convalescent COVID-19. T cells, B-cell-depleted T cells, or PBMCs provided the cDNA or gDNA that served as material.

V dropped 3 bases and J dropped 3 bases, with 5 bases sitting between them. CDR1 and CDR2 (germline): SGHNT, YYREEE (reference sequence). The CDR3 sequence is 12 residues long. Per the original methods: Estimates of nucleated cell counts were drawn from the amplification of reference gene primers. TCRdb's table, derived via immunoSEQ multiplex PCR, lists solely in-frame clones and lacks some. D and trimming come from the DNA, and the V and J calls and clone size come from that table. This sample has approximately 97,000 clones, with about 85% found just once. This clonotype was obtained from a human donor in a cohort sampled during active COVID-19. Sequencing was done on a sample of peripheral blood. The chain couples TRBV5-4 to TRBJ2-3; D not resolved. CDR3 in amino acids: CASSSYTDTQYF. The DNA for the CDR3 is TGTGCCAGCAGCTCTTATACAGATACGCAGTATTTT.